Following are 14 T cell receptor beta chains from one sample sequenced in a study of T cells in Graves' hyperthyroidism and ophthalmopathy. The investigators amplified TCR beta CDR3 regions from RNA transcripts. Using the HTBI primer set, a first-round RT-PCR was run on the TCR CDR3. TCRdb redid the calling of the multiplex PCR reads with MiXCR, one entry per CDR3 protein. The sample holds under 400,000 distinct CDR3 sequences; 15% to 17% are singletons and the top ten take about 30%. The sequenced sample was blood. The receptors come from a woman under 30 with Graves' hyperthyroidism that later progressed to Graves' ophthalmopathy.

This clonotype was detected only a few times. CDR3 sequence (DNA): TGTGCCAGCAGTTTAAGGGAAGGCTACACCTTC. It translates to CASSLREGYTF. The rearrangement uses TRBV12-3 or TRBV12-4 and TRBJ1-2, with D hard to call. This CDR3 has 11 residues. V was trimmed by 2 bases and J by 8 bases, leaving 6 bases between them.

CDR3 nucleotide sequence: TGTGCCACCAGTTTCGGAGGATCCTACAATGAGCAGTTCTTC. It yields the protein CATSFGGSYNEQFF. The chain uses TRBV24-1 and TRBJ2-1; tentative D call: TRBD2 (5 bases). The CDR3 spans 14 residues. The V end was cut by 6 bases, the J end by 1 base, with 9 bases between. Germline V CDR1 and CDR2: KGHDR, SFDVKD.

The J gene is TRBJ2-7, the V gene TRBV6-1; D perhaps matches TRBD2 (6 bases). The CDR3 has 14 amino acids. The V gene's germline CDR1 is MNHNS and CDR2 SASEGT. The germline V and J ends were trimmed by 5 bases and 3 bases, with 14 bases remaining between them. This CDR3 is CASSPRGEFYEQYF. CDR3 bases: TGTGCCAGCAGTCCACGCGGGGAGTTCTACGAGCAGTACTTC.

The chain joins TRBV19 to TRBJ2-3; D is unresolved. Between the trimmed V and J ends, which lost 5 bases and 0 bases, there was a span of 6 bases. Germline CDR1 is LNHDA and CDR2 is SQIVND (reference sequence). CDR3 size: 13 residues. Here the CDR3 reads CASSELSTDTQYF. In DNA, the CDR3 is TGTGCCAGTAGTGAACTCAGCACAGATACGCAGTATTTT.

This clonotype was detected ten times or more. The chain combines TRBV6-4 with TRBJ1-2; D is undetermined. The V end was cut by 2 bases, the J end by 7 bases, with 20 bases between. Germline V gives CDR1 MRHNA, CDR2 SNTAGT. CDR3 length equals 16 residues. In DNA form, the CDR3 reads TGTGCCAGCAGTGACAAGATTGGAACATACCGTGGTGGCTACACCTTC. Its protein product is CASSDKIGTYRGGYTF.

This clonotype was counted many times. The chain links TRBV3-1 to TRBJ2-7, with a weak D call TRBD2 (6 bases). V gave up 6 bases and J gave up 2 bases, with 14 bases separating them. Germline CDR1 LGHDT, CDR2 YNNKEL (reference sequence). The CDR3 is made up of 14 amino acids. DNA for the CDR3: TGTGCCAGCAGGGGGGGTCTATCAACCTACGAGCAGTACTTC. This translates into CASRGGLSTYEQYF.

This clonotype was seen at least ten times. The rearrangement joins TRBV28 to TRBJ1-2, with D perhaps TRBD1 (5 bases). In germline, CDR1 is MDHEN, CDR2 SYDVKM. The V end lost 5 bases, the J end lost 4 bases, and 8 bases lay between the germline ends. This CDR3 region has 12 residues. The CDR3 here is CASSRGRYGYTF. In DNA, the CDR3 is TGTGCCAGCAGTCGGGGCCGCTATGGCTACACCTTC.

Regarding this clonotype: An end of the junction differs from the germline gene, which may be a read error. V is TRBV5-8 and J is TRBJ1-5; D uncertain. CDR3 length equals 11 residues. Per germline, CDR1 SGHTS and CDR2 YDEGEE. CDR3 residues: CASSLGQPRHF. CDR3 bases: TGTGCCAGCAGCTTGGGTCAGCCCCGGCATTTT.

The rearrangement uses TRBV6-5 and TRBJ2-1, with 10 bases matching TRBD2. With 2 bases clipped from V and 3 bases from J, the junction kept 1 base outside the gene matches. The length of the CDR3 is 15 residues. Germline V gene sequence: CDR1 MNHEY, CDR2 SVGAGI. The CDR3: CASSYRTSGYNEQFF. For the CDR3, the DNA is TGTGCCAGCAGTTACCGGACTAGCGGCTACAATGAGCAGTTCTTC.

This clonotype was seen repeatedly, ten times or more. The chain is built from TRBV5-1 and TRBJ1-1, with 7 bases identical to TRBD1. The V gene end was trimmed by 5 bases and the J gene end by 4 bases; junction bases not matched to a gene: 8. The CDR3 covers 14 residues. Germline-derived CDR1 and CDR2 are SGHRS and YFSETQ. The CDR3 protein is CASSVRDSGTEAFF. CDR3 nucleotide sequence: TGCGCCAGCAGTGTCCGGGACAGCGGCACTGAAGCTTTCTTT.

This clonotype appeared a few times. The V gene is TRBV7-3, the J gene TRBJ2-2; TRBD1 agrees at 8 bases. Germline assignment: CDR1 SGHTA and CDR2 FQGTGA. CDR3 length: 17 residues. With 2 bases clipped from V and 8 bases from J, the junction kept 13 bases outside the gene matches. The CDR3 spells CASSLYPAGQAAGELFF. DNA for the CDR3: TGTGCCAGCAGCTTATATCCGGCGGGACAGGCGGCAGGGGAGCTGTTTTTT.

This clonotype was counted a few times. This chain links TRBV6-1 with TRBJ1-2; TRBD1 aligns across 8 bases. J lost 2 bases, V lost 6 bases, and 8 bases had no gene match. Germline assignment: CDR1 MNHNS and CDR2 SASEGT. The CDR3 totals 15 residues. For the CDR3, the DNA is TGTGCCAGCAGCCCCTCCGACAGGGGCAACTATGGCTACACCTTC. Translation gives CASSPSDRGNYGYTF.

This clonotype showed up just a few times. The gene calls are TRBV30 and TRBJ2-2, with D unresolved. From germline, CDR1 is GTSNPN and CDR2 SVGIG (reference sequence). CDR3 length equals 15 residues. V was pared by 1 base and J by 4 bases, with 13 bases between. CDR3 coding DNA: TGTGCCTGGAGTGACCCCTCAGCCGCCACCGGGGAGCTGTTTTTT. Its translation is CAWSDPSAATGELFF.

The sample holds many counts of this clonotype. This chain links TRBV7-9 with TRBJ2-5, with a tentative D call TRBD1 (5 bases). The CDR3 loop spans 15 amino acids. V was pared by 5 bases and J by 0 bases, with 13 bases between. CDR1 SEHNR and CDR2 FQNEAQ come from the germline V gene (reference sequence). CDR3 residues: CASSPARVDQETQYF. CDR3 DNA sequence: TGTGCCAGCAGCCCGGCCAGGGTGGACCAAGAGACCCAGTACTTC.